Included here is one TCR beta chain sequence, with context. Its specificity is unknown. The record originates from a study of PD-1 blockade in classical Hodgkin lymphoma. Findings and caveats of the study: The CD4+ diversity rise by C4D1 was clearest in complete responders. Newly diagnosed patients reportedly trailed healthy donors in baseline TCR diversity.

The assay was immunoSEQ multiplex PCR, and TCRdb's table has in-frame clones only and misses some. This table holds about 13,000 clones, roughly 80% found once. All patients relapsed after autologous stem cell transplantation, and brentuximab vedotin exposure varied. The CDR3 totals 16 residues. The germline V gene has CDR1 SGHDN and CDR2 FVKESK. V dropped 0 bases and J dropped 6; count of bases not matched to a gene: 6. This chain connects TRBV14 to TRBJ2-1, with 9 bases fitting TRBD2. Sequencing used peripheral blood mononuclear cells (PBMCs), obtained at baseline. This receptor was obtained from a human donor with classical Hodgkin lymphoma. The CDR3 loop reads CASSQDLAGVGNEQFF. CDR3 in DNA: TGTGCCAGCAGCCAAGATTTAGCGGGAGTTGGCAATGAGCAGTTCTTC.